This paragraph covers one T cell receptor beta chain sequence. Its cognate antigen is unknown. Trimming at V came to 6 bases and at J to 9 bases, leaving 13 bases not matched to a gene. This CDR3 contains 15 residues. The germline CDR1 and CDR2 sequences are SQVTM and ANQGSEA. The data stem from a study of cytomegalovirus exposure and HLA in healthy donors. Study-level results: Some highly shared sequence variants likely arose as a pipeline artifact. After further analysis at a later stage, roughly 15,000 TCR beta sequences were associated with HLA alleles at 0.05 false discovery rate. What a later analysis reportedly showed was that an Asian-associated ancestry cluster had fewer N-insertions than the approximately 720-donor mean. In an earlier analysis, most TCR beta V segments were productive about 87% or about 30% of the time.

Primers included in the PCR were 60 Vbeta and 13 Jbeta primers. TCRdb keeps only in-frame clones here, not all; method: immunoSEQ multiplex PCR. The data show approximately 100,000 clones, approximately 66% seen once. The sequenced sample was PBMCs. The TCR was taken from a woman aged 50 to 65 in good health and CMV-seronegative. The chain is built from TRBV29-1 and TRBJ2-1; 11 nucleotides match TRBD2. The CDR3 nucleotides are TGCAGCGTGGGGACTAGCGGAGGCCGTTACGTTGAGCAGTTCTTC. This codes for CSVGTSGGRYVEQFF.